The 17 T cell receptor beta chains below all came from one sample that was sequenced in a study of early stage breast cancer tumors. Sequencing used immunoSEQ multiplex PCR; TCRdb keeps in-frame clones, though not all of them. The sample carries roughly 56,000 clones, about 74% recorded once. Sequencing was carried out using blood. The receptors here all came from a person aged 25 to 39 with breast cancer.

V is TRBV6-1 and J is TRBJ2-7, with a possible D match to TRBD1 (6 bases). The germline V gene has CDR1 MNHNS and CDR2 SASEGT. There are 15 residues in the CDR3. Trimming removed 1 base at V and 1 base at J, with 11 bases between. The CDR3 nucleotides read TGTGCCAGCAGTGAAGGACAGGAGGCTTCCTACGAGCAGTACTTC. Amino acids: CASSEGQEASYEQYF.

In nucleotides, the CDR3 is TGTGCCTGGACCCAAGAGTCGGGGGGGAATCAGCCCCAGCATTTT. It specifies CAWTQESGGNQPQHF. V and J are TRBV30 and TRBJ1-5; tentatively, D is TRBD1 (5 bases). V lost 4 bases and J lost 4, with 17 bases in between. Germline loops: CDR1 GTSNPN, CDR2 SVGIG (reference sequence). The CDR3 is 15 residues long.

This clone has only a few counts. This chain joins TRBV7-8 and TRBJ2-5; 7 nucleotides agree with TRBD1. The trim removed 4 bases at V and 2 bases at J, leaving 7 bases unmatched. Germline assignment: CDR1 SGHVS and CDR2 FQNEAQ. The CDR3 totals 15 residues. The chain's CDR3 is CASSWGQFTQETQYF. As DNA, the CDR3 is TGTGCCAGCAGCTGGGGACAGTTTACGCAAGAGACCCAGTACTTC.

The CDR3 DNA sequence: TGTGCTAGTGGTCTCGACACCTCAAGCGGGGACTCTGGAAACACCATATATTTT. Translated, it gives CASGLDTSSGDSGNTIYF. This chain connects TRBV12-5 to TRBJ1-3; D is unclear. V dropped 5 bases and J dropped 0 bases, with 20 bases sitting between them. CDR3 length equals 18 residues. Germline assignment: CDR1 LGHNT and CDR2 FRNRAP.

In DNA, the CDR3 is TGCGCCAGCAGCTTCGGGACTAGCGGGGGCTCCTACAATGAGCAGTTCTTC. Amino acid sequence: CASSFGTSGGSYNEQFF. The chain couples TRBV5-1 to TRBJ2-1; TRBD2 agrees at 14 bases. Per germline, CDR1 SGHRS and CDR2 YFSETQ. The length of the CDR3 is 17 residues. V lost 2 bases to trimming and J lost 0 bases; unmatched junction nucleotides: 1.

CDR3 sequence (DNA): TGCGCCAGCAGCCAAGATCGCCTGCGGGCCCAGTACTTC. Protein product: CASSQDRLRAQYF. J is TRBJ2-5 and V is TRBV4-3, with D possibly being TRBD2 (5 bases). The CDR3 runs 13 residues. The V end lost 0 bases, the J end lost 9 bases, and 11 bases lay between the germline ends. The germline gives CDR1 LGHNA, CDR2 YSLEER.

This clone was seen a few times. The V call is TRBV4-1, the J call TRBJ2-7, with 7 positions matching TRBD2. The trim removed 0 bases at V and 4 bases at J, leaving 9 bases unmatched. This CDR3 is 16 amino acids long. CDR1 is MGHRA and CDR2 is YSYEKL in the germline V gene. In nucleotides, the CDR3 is TGCGCCAGCAGCCAAGATTTTGGCGGGAGTTTTTACGAGCAGTACTTC. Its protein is CASSQDFGGSFYEQYF.

The DNA of the CDR3 is TGTGCCAGCTCACCCGGGACAGGAACCTATGGCTACACCTTC. Its translation is CASSPGTGTYGYTF. The gene calls are TRBV18 and TRBJ1-2; the match to TRBD1 covers 8 bases. Germline lookup yields CDR1 KGHSH and CDR2 LQKENI. CDR3 length: 14 amino acids. After removal of 3 bases from V and 4 bases from J, the junction contained 4 bases not matched to a gene.

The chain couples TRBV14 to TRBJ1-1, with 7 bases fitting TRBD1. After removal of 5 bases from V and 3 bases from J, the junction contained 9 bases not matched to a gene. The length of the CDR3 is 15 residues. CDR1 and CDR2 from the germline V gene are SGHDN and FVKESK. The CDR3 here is CASSNLDRVDTEAFF. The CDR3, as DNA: TGTGCCAGCAGCAACCTTGACAGGGTGGACACTGAAGCTTTCTTT. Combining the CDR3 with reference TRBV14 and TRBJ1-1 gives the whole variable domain EAGVTQFPSHSVIEKGQTVTLRCDPISGHDNLYWYRRVMGKEIKFLLHFVKESKQDESGMPNNRFLAERTGGTYSTLKVQPAELEDSGVYFCASSNLDRVDTEAFFGQGTRLTVV.

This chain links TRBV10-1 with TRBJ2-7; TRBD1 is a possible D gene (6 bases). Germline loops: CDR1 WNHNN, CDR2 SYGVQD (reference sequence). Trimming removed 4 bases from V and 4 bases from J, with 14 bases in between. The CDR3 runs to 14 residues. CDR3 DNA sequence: TGCGCCAGCAGTGGGGCAGGGGAACGTTACGAGCAGTACTTC. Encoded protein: CASSGAGERYEQYF.

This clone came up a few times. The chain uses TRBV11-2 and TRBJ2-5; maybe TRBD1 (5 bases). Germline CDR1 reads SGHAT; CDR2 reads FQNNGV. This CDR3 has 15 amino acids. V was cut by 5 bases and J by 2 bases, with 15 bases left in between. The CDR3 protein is CASSPGYRNQETQYF. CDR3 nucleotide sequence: TGTGCCAGCAGCCCTGGGTACAGGAATCAAGAGACCCAGTACTTC.

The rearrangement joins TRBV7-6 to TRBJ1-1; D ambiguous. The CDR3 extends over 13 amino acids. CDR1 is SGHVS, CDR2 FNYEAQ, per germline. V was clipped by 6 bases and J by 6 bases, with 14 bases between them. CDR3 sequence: CASRLDLFSEAFF. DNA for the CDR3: TGTGCCAGCAGATTGGACCTTTTCTCTGAAGCTTTCTTT.

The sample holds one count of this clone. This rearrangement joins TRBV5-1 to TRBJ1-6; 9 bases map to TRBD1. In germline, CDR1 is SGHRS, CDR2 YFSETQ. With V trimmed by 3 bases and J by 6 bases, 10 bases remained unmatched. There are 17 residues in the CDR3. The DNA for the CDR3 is TGCGCCAGCAGCTCATTACCCGGGACAGGGCGTAATTCACCCCTCCACTTT. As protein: CASSSLPGTGRNSPLHF.

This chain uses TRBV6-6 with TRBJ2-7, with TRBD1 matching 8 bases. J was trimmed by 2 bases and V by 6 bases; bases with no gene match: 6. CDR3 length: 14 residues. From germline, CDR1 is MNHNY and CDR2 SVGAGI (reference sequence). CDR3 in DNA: TGTGCCAGCAGCCAGACAGGGGACGCCTACGAGCAGTACTTC. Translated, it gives CASSQTGDAYEQYF.

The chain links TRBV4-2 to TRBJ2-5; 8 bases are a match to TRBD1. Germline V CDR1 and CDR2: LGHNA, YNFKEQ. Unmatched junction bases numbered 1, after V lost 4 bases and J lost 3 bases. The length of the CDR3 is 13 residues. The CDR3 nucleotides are TGTGCCAGCAGCCCACAGGGGGAAGAGACCCAGTACTTC. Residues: CASSPQGEETQYF.

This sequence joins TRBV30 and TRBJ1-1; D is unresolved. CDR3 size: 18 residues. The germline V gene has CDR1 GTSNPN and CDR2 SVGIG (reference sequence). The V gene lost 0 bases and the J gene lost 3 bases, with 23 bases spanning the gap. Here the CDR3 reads CAWSVRGLPNLPDTEAFF. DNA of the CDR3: TGTGCCTGGAGTGTACGGGGTCTACCGAATCTCCCGGACACTGAAGCTTTCTTT. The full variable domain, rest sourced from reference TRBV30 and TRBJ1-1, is SQTIHQWPATLVQPVGSPLSLECTVEGTSNPNLYWYRQAAGRGLQLLFYSVGIGQISSEVPQNLSASRPQDRQFILSSKKLLLSDSGFYLCAWSVRGLPNLPDTEAFFGQGTRLTVV.

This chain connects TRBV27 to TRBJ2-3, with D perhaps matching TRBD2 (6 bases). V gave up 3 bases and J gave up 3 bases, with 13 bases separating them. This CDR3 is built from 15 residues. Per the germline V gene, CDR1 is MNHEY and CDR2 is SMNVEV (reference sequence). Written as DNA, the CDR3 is TGTGCCAGCAGTTTTTCGGGACTCCATACAGATACGCAGTATTTT. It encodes CASSFSGLHTDTQYF.